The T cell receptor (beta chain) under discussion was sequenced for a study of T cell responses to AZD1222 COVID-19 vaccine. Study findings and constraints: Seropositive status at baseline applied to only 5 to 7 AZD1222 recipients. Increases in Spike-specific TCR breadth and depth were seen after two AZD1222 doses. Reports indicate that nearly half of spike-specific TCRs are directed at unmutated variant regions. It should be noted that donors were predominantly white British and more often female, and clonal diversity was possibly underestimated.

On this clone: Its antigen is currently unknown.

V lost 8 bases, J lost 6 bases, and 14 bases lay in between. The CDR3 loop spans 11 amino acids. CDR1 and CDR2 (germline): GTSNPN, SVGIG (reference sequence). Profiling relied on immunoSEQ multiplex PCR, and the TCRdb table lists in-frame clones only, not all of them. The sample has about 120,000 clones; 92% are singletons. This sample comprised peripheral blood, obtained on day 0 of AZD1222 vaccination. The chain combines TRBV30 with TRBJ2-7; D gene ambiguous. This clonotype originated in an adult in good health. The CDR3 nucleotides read TGTGCCAGTCGGGCCCTCCGCGAGCAGTACTTC. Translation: CASRALREQYF.